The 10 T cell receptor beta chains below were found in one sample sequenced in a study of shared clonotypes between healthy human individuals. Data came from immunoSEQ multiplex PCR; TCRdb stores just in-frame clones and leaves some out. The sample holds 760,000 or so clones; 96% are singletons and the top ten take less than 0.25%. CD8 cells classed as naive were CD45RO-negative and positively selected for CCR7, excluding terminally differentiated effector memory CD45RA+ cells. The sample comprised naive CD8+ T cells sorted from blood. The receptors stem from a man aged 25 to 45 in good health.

This CDR3 is CASSRTPGQSSYEQYF. The CDR3, as DNA: TGCGCCAGCAGCCGTACCCCGGGACAGAGCTCCTACGAGCAGTACTTC. The chain links TRBV4-1 to TRBJ2-7, with 7 bases fitting TRBD1. Trimming removed 4 bases from V and 0 bases from J; junction bases left unmatched: 9. Per the germline V gene, CDR1 is MGHRA and CDR2 is YSYEKL. The CDR3 spans 16 residues.

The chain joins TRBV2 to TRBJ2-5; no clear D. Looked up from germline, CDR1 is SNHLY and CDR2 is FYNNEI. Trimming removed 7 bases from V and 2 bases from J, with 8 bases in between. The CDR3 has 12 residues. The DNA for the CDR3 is TGTGCCAGCACCCGGAGACAAGAGACCCAGTACTTC. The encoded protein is CASTRRQETQYF.

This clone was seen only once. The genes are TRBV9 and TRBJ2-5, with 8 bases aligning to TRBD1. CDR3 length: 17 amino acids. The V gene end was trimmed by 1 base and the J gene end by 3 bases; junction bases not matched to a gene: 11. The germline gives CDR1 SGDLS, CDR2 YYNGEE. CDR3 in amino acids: CASSVSPKQGAKETQYF. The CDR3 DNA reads TGTGCCAGCAGCGTATCACCTAAGCAGGGGGCAAAAGAGACCCAGTACTTC.

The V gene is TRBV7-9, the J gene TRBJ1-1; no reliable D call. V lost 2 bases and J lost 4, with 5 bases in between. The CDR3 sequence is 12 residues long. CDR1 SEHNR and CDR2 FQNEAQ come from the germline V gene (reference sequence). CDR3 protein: CASSLWTTEAFF. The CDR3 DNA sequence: TGTGCCAGCAGCTTATGGACCACTGAAGCTTTCTTT.

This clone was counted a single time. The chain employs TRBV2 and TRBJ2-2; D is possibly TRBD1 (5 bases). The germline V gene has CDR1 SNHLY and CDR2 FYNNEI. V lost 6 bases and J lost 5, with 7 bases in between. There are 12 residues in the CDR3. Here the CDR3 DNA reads TGTGCCAGCAGCAGGGCTACCGGGGAGCTGTTTTTT. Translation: CASSRATGELFF. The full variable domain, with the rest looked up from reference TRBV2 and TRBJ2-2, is EPEVTQTPSHQVTQMGQEVILRCVPISNHLYFYWYRQILGQKVEFLVSFYNNEISEKSEIFDDQFSVERPDGSNFTLKIRSTKLEDSAMYFCASSRATGELFFGEGSRLTVL.

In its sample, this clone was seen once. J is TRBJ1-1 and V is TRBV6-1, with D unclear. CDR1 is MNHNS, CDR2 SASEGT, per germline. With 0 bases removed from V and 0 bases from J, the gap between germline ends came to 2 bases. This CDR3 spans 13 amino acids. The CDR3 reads CASSEALNTEAFF. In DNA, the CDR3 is TGTGCCAGCAGTGAAGCGTTGAACACTGAAGCTTTCTTT.

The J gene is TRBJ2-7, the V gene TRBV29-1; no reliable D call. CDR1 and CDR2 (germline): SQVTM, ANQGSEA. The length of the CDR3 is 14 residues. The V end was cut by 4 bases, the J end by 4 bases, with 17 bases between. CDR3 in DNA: TGCAGCGTTGTAGGTAGGGCCACCGGATACGAGCAGTACTTC. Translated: CSVVGRATGYEQYF.

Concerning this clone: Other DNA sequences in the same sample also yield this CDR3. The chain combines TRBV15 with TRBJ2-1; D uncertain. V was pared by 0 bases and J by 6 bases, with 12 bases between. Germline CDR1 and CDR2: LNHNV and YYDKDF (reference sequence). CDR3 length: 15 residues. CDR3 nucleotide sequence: TGTGCCACCAGCAGAGACCGGGCTTCTGGCAATGAGCAGTTCTTC. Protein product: CATSRDRASGNEQFF. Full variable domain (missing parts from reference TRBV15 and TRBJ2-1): DAMVIQNPRYQVTQFGKPVTLSCSQTLNHNVMYWYQQKSSQAPKLLFHYYDKDFNNEADTPDNFQSRRPNTSFCFLDIRSPGLGDTAMYLCATSRDRASGNEQFFGPGTRLTVL.

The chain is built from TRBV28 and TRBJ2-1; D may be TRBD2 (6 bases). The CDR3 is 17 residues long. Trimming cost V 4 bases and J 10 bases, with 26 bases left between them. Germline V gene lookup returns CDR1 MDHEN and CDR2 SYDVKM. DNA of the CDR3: TGTGCCAGCAGTTCCTACCCTCCCAGGGACTCCTGGGGAGAGCAGTTCTTC. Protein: CASSSYPPRDSWGEQFF.

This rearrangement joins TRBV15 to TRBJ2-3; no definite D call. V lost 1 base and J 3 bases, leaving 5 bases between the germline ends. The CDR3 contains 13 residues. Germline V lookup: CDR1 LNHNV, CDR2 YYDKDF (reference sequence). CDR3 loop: CATSRGVTDTQYF. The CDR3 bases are TGTGCCACCAGCAGAGGCGTTACAGATACGCAGTATTTT.